This T cell receptor beta chain was sequenced during a study of T cell responses to AZD1222 COVID-19 vaccine. Study context: The study pooled second doses at about 4 or about 12 weeks. Study-level points and caveats: Rises in breadth and depth of Spike-specific TCRs came after two AZD1222 doses. In a largely white British group with more females than males, clonal diversity was possibly underestimated. Only 5 or 6 individuals given AZD1222 were seropositive at baseline.

Produced via immunoSEQ multiplex PCR; TCRdb's table is partial and in-frame only. The sample carries approximately 180,000 clones, around 89% recorded once. In regard to this clone: The target antigen is unknown.

The CDR3 contains 12 residues. V lost 5 bases and J lost 3, with 8 bases in between. Germline V lookup: CDR1 SGHTA, CDR2 FQGTGA. The chain carries TRBV7-3 and TRBJ2-7; no reliable D call. This clonotype was obtained from an adult in good health. This specimen consisted of peripheral blood, obtained on day 0 of AZD1222 vaccination. The CDR3 is CASSPNNYEQYF. The CDR3 nucleotides are TGTGCCAGCAGCCCCAACAACTACGAGCAGTACTTC.